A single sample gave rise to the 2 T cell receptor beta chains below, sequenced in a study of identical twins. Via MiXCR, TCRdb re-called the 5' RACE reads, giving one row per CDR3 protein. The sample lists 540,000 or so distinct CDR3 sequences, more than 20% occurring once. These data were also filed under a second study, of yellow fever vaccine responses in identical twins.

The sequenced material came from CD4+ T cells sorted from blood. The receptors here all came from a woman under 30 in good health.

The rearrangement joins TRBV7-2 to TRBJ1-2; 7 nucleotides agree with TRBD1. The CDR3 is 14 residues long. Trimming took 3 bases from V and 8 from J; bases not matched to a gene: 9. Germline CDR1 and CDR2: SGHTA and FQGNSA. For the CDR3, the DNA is TGTGCCAGCAGCTTGGCCGGGACAGCATCAGGCTACACCTTC. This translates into CASSLAGTASGYTF.

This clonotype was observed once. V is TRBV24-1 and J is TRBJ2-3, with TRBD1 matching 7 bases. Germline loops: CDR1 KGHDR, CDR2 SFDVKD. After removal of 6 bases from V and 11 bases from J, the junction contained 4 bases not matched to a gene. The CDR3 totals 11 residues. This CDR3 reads CATSRDSLQYF. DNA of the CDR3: TGTGCCACCAGTAGGGACAGTCTGCAGTATTTT.